The 29 T cell receptor beta chains presented below share a single source sample, sequenced in a study of cytomegalovirus exposure and HLA in healthy donors. TCRdb keeps only in-frame clones here, not all; method: immunoSEQ multiplex PCR. The data show about 54,000 clones, with approximately 89% seen just once and more than 8% held by the top ten. Material: PBMCs. The receptors were sampled from a woman younger than 35 in good health and CMV-seropositive.

This chain joins TRBV4-1 and TRBJ1-4, with D hard to call. The CDR3 contains 15 residues. The V end was cut by 8 bases, the J end by 8 bases, with 21 bases between. Germline V gives CDR1 MGHRA, CDR2 YSYEKL. The CDR3 region has the DNA TGCGCCAGCCGTCAGCCGGGGAGGGCTGAAGAAAAACTGTTTTTT. This translates into CASRQPGRAEEKLFF.

There are a few counts of this clone. At one boundary the junction diverges from the germline segment, which might be a read error. V usage is TRBV7-7 and J usage is TRBJ2-7, with a tentative D call TRBD1 (6 bases). This CDR3 comprises 15 residues. From germline, CDR1 is SSHAT and CDR2 FNYEAQ (reference sequence). DNA for the CDR3: TGTGCTAGCAGCTTAAGGGGTGACAGGACCTACGAGCAGTACTTC. It is translated as CASSLRGDRTYEQYF.

This clone was observed once. The gene calls are TRBV4-2 and TRBJ1-4; D unclear. The CDR3 runs to 16 residues. The V gene's germline CDR1 is LGHNA and CDR2 YNFKEQ. Trimming cost V 1 base and J 7 bases, with 16 bases left between them. CDR3 in amino acids: CASSQGGGIGSEKLFF. The CDR3 nucleotides read TGTGCCAGCAGCCAAGGGGGAGGGATTGGGAGTGAAAAACTGTTTTTT.

The gene calls are TRBV19 and TRBJ1-6; 10 bases line up with TRBD1. From germline, CDR1 is LNHDA and CDR2 SQIVND (reference sequence). V gave up 7 bases and J gave up 6 bases; unmatched junction bases: 9. The CDR3 covers 16 residues. The CDR3 DNA follows: TGTGCCAGTACTCAAACCGGGACAGGGGTTAATTCACCCCTCCACTTT. Protein: CASTQTGTGVNSPLHF.

This clone occurred once. The chain uses TRBV28 and TRBJ1-5; D not certain. V shed 11 bases and J shed 0 bases, with 8 bases lying between them. CDR1 and CDR2 from the germline V gene are MDHEN and SYDVKM. The CDR3 length is 12 residues. The CDR3 region is CAGQDSNQPQHF. CDR3 bases: TGTGCCGGGCAGGATAGCAATCAGCCCCAGCATTTT.

The chain combines TRBV13 with TRBJ2-1; D is possibly TRBD1 (7 bases). From germline, CDR1 is PRHDT and CDR2 FYEKMQ (reference sequence). Trimming removed 2 bases from V and 4 bases from J, with 12 bases in between. The CDR3 totals 15 residues. The CDR3 spells CASSLRAGGYNEQFF. The DNA for the CDR3 is TGTGCCAGCAGCTTAAGGGCAGGGGGGTACAATGAGCAGTTCTTC.

This clone was counted a few times. J is TRBJ2-2 and V is TRBV27, with TRBD1 as a possible D gene (6 bases). Germline assignment: CDR1 MNHEY and CDR2 SMNVEV (reference sequence). CDR3 size: 16 residues. Trimming pared 2 bases from V and 0 bases from J, leaving 10 bases between. CDR3 amino acids: CASSLRTAPNTGELFF. CDR3 bases: TGTGCCAGCAGTTTAAGGACAGCCCCGAACACCGGGGAGCTGTTTTTT.

This clone has just one count. J is TRBJ2-7 and V is TRBV12-5; TRBD1 matches 7 bases. The CDR3 loop spans 16 amino acids. The J segment lost 5 bases and the V segment lost 5 bases, leaving 15 bases of the junction unmatched. The germline V gene encodes CDR1 LGHNT and CDR2 FRNRAP. CDR3 bases: TGTGCTAGTGGTCTCTCTTGGGGCAGGGGGAACGACGAGCAGTACTTC. It encodes CASGLSWGRGNDEQYF.

This clone was found a few times. The chain carries TRBV4-2 and TRBJ2-2, with D possibly matching TRBD2 (6 bases). V was pared by 4 bases and J by 5 bases, with 17 bases between. This CDR3 comprises 16 residues. Looked up from germline, CDR1 is LGHNA and CDR2 is YNFKEQ. The CDR3 DNA sequence: TGTGCCAGCAGCCCCGCGATGGAGGGGCGGACCGGGGAGCTGTTTTTT. It yields the protein CASSPAMEGRTGELFF.

The chain has TRBV10-3 and TRBJ1-2, with 10 bases identical to TRBD1. The CDR3 has 15 residues. Unmatched junction bases numbered 4, after V lost 4 bases and J lost 2 bases. CDR1 and CDR2 from the germline V gene are ENHRY and SYGVKD. The CDR3, as DNA: TGTGCCATCAGTGCGTCGACAGGGGGCAACTATGGCTACACCTTC. Translation: CAISASTGGNYGYTF.

The chain joins TRBV5-1 to TRBJ1-2; D is ambiguous. Germline assignment: CDR1 SGHRS and CDR2 YFSETQ. The CDR3 contains 13 residues. V was cut by 0 bases and J by 3 bases, with 6 bases left in between. CDR3 DNA: TGCGCCAGCAGCTTGGTATCCGACTATGGCTACACCTTC. It specifies CASSLVSDYGYTF.

The chain links TRBV28 to TRBJ2-2, with TRBD1 matching over 8 bases. Looked up from germline, CDR1 is MDHEN and CDR2 is SYDVKM. The J segment lost 5 bases and the V segment lost 3 bases, leaving 5 bases of the junction unmatched. The CDR3 contains 15 residues. This CDR3 reads CASSLLDRVTGELFF. CDR3 nucleotides: TGTGCCAGCAGTTTGTTGGACAGGGTAACCGGGGAGCTGTTTTTT.

The chain joins TRBV2 to TRBJ1-1; D unclear. V dropped 3 bases and J dropped 8 bases, with 7 bases sitting between them. The CDR3 contains 11 residues. The germline CDR1 and CDR2 sequences are SNHLY and FYNNEI. CDR3 sequence (DNA): TGTGCCAGCAGTGACACTGCCGAAGCTTTCTTT. Amino acid sequence: CASSDTAEAFF.

The chain carries TRBV28 and TRBJ1-5; a possible D gene is TRBD1 (6 bases). The V gene's germline CDR1 is MDHEN and CDR2 SYDVKM. Trimming took 7 bases from V and 4 from J, leaving 23 bases between them. CDR3 length: 17 residues. CDR3 bases: TGTGCCAGCACCTCCCAGGACTGGGATCAGGGGAATCAGCCCCAGCATTTT. Residues: CASTSQDWDQGNQPQHF.

V is TRBV19 and J is TRBJ2-7; possible D gene TRBD1, 5 bases. The germline V and J ends were trimmed by 6 bases and 1 base, with 13 bases remaining between them. Germline V gene lookup returns CDR1 LNHDA and CDR2 SQIVND (reference sequence). The CDR3 spans 14 residues. The CDR3 DNA reads TGTGCCAGTAGGATTACAGGAATTTCCTACGAGCAGTACTTC. It yields the protein CASRITGISYEQYF.

Only one count was recorded for this clone. J is TRBJ1-2 and V is TRBV28, with no clear D. This CDR3 comprises 12 residues. Germline lookup yields CDR1 MDHEN and CDR2 SYDVKM. The V and J ends lost 8 bases and 5 bases respectively, with 12 bases between them. The CDR3, as DNA: TGTGCCAGCCAGGAAGGCGCGTATGGCTACACCTTC. As protein: CASQEGAYGYTF.

The chain combines TRBV14 with TRBJ2-3; no firm D call. CDR1 SGHDN and CDR2 FVKESK come from the germline V gene. V lost 4 bases and J lost 2, with 7 bases in between. The CDR3 totals 13 residues. The CDR3 loop is CASSLVNTDTQYF. The CDR3, as DNA: TGTGCCAGCAGCCTCGTTAACACAGATACGCAGTATTTT.

The gene calls are TRBV5-1 and TRBJ2-7, with 10 bases identical to TRBD1. The CDR3 runs to 15 residues. Germline CDR1 and CDR2: SGHRS and YFSETQ. V trimming: 7 bases; J trimming: 5 bases; junction bases outside the gene matches: 12. The CDR3 spells CASSPTMTGGNEQYF. Here the CDR3 DNA reads TGCGCCAGCTCCCCGACCATGACAGGGGGCAACGAGCAGTACTTC.

This clone was seen once. The chain carries TRBV28 and TRBJ1-5; 11 bases are a match to TRBD1. V was clipped by 6 bases and J by 3 bases; unmatched bases: 10. The CDR3 consists of 17 residues. Germline CDR1 MDHEN, CDR2 SYDVKM. Here the CDR3 reads CASSSTRTGGFNQPQHF. The CDR3 nucleotides read TGTGCCAGCAGCTCAACGAGGACAGGGGGCTTCAATCAGCCCCAGCATTTT.

The chain joins TRBV7-2 to TRBJ2-2; TRBD2 is a possible D gene (6 bases). V was shortened by 1 base and J by 5 bases, with 8 bases between the two germline ends. Germline CDR1 reads SGHTA; CDR2 reads FQGNSA. The CDR3 totals 14 residues. CDR3 amino acids: CASSLVEGTGELFF. The CDR3, as DNA: TGTGCCAGCAGCTTAGTGGAGGGGACCGGGGAGCTGTTTTTT.

The V gene is TRBV5-1, the J gene TRBJ2-5; 9 nucleotides agree with TRBD2. V shed 5 bases, J shed 2 bases, and the junction held 7 bases outside the gene matches. Looked up from germline, CDR1 is SGHRS and CDR2 is YFSETQ. CDR3 length: 15 amino acids. CDR3 in amino acids: CASRRASGTQETQYF. CDR3 nucleotide sequence: TGCGCCAGCAGGCGGGCTAGCGGGACACAAGAGACCCAGTACTTC.

This clone was detected once. The chain carries TRBV19 and TRBJ1-1; D not certain. V lost 8 bases, J lost 12 bases, and 13 bases lay in between. Germline loops: CDR1 LNHDA, CDR2 SQIVND (reference sequence). The CDR3 is made up of 10 amino acids. The CDR3 DNA is TGTGCCAGTTCGCGGGAGGATACTTTCTTT. Its protein product is CASSREDTFF. The entire variable domain, with the rest obtained from reference TRBV19 and TRBJ1-1, is as follows: DGGITQSPKYLFRKEGQNVTLSCEQNLNHDAMYWYRQDPGQGLRLIYYSQIVNDFQKGDIAEGYSVSREKKESFPLTVTSAQKNPTAFYLCASSREDTFFGQGTRLTVV.

The chain uses TRBV7-9 and TRBJ2-1; weak D call: TRBD1 (5 bases). Per the germline V gene, CDR1 is SEHNR and CDR2 is FQNEAQ (reference sequence). This CDR3 is 15 amino acids long. Trimming stripped 5 bases from V and 0 bases from J, with 11 bases between. The CDR3 bases are TGTGCCAGCAGCGAGACAGTCGACTCCTACAATGAGCAGTTCTTC. It specifies CASSETVDSYNEQFF.

The CDR3 protein is CASSYPSGGRTDTQYF. In DNA form, the CDR3 reads TGTGCCAGCAGCTATCCGTCGGGGGGCCGAACAGATACGCAGTATTTT. This sequence joins TRBV5-4 and TRBJ2-3; D perhaps matches TRBD2 (7 bases). The CDR3 has 16 residues. Germline CDR1 SGHNT, CDR2 YYREEE (reference sequence). Trimming shortened V by 3 bases and J by 3 bases, and 17 bases separated the two germline ends.

The chain couples TRBV19 to TRBJ1-5, with 7 bases fitting TRBD1. There are 15 residues in the CDR3. Trimming took 3 bases from V and 3 from J; bases not matched to a gene: 5. Germline V gives CDR1 LNHDA, CDR2 SQIVND (reference sequence). The CDR3 region has the DNA TGTGCCAGTAGTATGCGACAGGGAGACAATCAGCCCCAGCATTTT. The encoded protein is CASSMRQGDNQPQHF.

This chain uses TRBV2 with TRBJ2-5; TRBD2 aligns across 13 bases. CDR3 size: 15 residues. V lost 7 bases, J lost 3 bases, and 5 bases stayed unmatched. Germline CDR1 reads SNHLY; CDR2 reads FYNNEI. CDR3 loop: CASTRTSGGEETQYF. CDR3 DNA sequence: TGTGCCAGCACCAGGACTAGCGGGGGAGAAGAGACCCAGTACTTC.

The rearrangement links TRBV6-1 to TRBJ2-7; 7 bases are shared with TRBD1. CDR3 length: 16 amino acids. Germline V gene data show CDR1 as MNHNS and CDR2 as SASEGT. Trimming took 2 bases from V and 5 from J; bases not matched to a gene: 12. CDR3 residues: CASSELEGQISNEQYF. The DNA for the CDR3 is TGTGCCAGCAGTGAACTTGAGGGACAGATATCCAACGAGCAGTACTTC.

The CDR3 nucleotides are TGCGCCAGCAGCCAAGATTCAGGACAGTGGGTTGGGTTGAGGGAGCAGTACTTC. Its translation: CASSQDSGQWVGLREQYF. This rearrangement joins TRBV4-1 to TRBJ2-7, with D possibly being TRBD1 (6 bases). Germline CDR1 is MGHRA and CDR2 is YSYEKL. Between the trimmed V and J ends, which lost 0 bases and 7 bases, there was a span of 25 bases. The CDR3 loop spans 18 amino acids.

The rearrangement uses TRBV15 and TRBJ2-5, with 9 bases that match TRBD2. Germline values: CDR1 LNHNV, CDR2 YYDKDF (reference sequence). V shed 4 bases and J 5 bases; nucleotides not matched to a gene: 5. The CDR3 loop spans 14 amino acids. The CDR3 loop reads CATSTRGGLETQYF. As DNA, the CDR3 is TGTGCCACCAGCACGCGGGGGGGCCTGGAGACCCAGTACTTC.